This T cell receptor (beta chain) came from a study of blood T cell repertoires in COVID-19. Libraries were prepared by immunoSEQ multiplex PCR; TCRdb keeps only in-frame clonotypes and omits some of them. In the table there are fewer than 150,000 clones, 75% to 90% of which are singletons. The CDR3 covers 10 residues. Per the germline V gene, CDR1 is GTSNPN and CDR2 is SVGIG (reference sequence). The V and J ends lost 5 bases and 8 bases respectively, with 9 bases between them. V and J are TRBV30 and TRBJ1-2; no clear D. The sequenced material came from peripheral blood. This TCR was recovered from a woman aged 45-65 years who had recovered from COVID-19. The CDR3 nucleotides read TGTGCCTGGGGTAGTAGAGGCTACACCTTC. The encoded protein is CAWGSRGYTF.